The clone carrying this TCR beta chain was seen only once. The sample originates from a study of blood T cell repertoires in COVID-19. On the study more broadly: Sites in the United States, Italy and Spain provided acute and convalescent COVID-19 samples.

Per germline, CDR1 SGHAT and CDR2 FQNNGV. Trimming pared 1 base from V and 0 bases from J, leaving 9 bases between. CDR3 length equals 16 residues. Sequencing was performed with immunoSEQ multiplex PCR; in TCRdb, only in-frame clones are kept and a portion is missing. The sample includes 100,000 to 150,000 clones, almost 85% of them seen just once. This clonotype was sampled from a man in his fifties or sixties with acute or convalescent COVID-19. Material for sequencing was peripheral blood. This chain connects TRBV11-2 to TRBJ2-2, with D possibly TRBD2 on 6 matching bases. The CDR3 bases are TGTGCCAGCAGCTTAGGTATAGCGGCGAACACCGGGGAGCTGTTTTTT. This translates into CASSLGIAANTGELFF.